Each of the 28 T cell receptor beta chains below was sequenced from the same sample in a study of OX40 agonist ivuxolimab in advanced cancers. The library was built by means of the immunoSEQ multiplex PCR assay. This immuneACCESS table, as held by TCRdb, lists in-frame sequences with V and J called but not all clones. Of the missing ones, under half trace to an unresolved V gene in checked studies; the others have no known cause. Within this sample are tens of thousands of clones, with under 90% of them counted one time only. The ten largest clones capture approximately 6.3% of the sample. Sequences were derived from CD4+ or CD8+ T cells sorted from blood, sampled in a trial of the OX40 agonist ivuxolimab. Source of these receptors: an adult with an advanced solid tumor such as melanoma, head and neck, liver or kidney cancer.

The chain employs TRBV6-6 and TRBJ2-3; no definite D call. CDR3 length: 13 residues. V dropped 6 bases and J dropped 4 bases, with 11 bases sitting between them. Germline loops: CDR1 MNHNY, CDR2 SVGAGI (reference sequence). The CDR3 spells CASRPSLADTQYF. DNA of the CDR3: TGTGCCAGCAGACCTTCCCTTGCAGATACGCAGTATTTT.

The V gene is TRBV4-2, the J gene TRBJ2-1; 7 bases map to TRBD1. Trimming took 4 bases from V and 0 from J; bases not matched to a gene: 6. The CDR3 covers 16 residues. From germline, CDR1 is LGHNA and CDR2 YNFKEQ. The CDR3 region is CASSRVTGDSYNEQFF. DNA for the CDR3: TGTGCCAGCAGCCGTGTCACAGGGGACTCCTACAATGAGCAGTTCTTC.

As to this clone: Other DNA variants within this sample encode the same CDR3. This chain links TRBV11-2 with TRBJ1-3; D may be TRBD1 (5 bases). V lost 3 bases and J lost 0, with 9 bases in between. The CDR3 is 15 amino acids. Germline V gene sequence: CDR1 SGHAT, CDR2 FQNNGV. As DNA, the CDR3 is TGTGCCAGCAGCTTGACAGATTCCTCTGGAAACACCATATATTTT. This sequence encodes CASSLTDSSGNTIYF.

The chain has TRBV29-1 and TRBJ2-7, with no clear D. V lost 4 bases, J lost 2 bases, and 6 bases lay in between. The CDR3 is 11 amino acids. Germline lookup yields CDR1 SQVTM and CDR2 ANQGSEA. CDR3 nucleotides: TGCAGCGTTGGGTCGGCCTACGAGCAGTACTTC. Protein: CSVGSAYEQYF.

The chain couples TRBV19 to TRBJ2-7, with 9 bases identical to TRBD1. The germline V gene encodes CDR1 LNHDA and CDR2 SQIVND (reference sequence). V lost 3 bases, J lost 5 bases, and 8 bases stayed unmatched. This CDR3 has 15 residues. CDR3 DNA: TGTGCCAGTAGTATCCTTTGGACAGGGGAAAACGAGCAGTACTTC. Encoded protein: CASSILWTGENEQYF.

The chain is built from TRBV14 and TRBJ1-1; the D gene is possibly TRBD1 (5 bases). V gave up 1 base and J gave up 5 bases, with 14 bases separating them. The CDR3 length is 15 residues. Per the germline V gene, CDR1 is SGHDN and CDR2 is FVKESK. The CDR3 loop is CASSQARSGMTEAFF. CDR3 DNA sequence: TGTGCCAGCAGCCAAGCGAGATCAGGGATGACTGAAGCTTTCTTT.

A few counts support this clone. V is TRBV10-3 and J is TRBJ2-5; perhaps D is TRBD1 or TRBD2 (5 bases each). This CDR3 has 13 residues. V was cut by 8 bases and J by 1 base, with 11 bases left in between. Germline V gene lookup returns CDR1 ENHRY and CDR2 SYGVKD. CDR3: CAIGRGTQETQYF. The CDR3 bases are TGTGCCATCGGCCGAGGGACCCAAGAGACCCAGTACTTC.

The table lists this clone with a count of one. V usage is TRBV7-9 and J usage is TRBJ2-7, with D perhaps assigned TRBD1 or TRBD2 (5 bases each). Between the trimmed V and J ends, which lost 5 bases and 2 bases, there was a span of 16 bases. CDR1 and CDR2 (germline): SEHNR, FQNEAQ (reference sequence). The CDR3 contains 15 residues. CDR3 nucleotides: TGTGCCAGCAGCACACCCGGGGCGGCCACCTACGAGCAGTACTTC. It translates to CASSTPGAATYEQYF.

The J gene is TRBJ2-1, the V gene TRBV11-2; D is possibly TRBD2 (6 bases). The CDR3 runs 14 residues. Germline V lookup: CDR1 SGHAT, CDR2 FQNNGV. Between the trimmed V and J ends, which lost 7 bases and 6 bases, there was a span of 16 bases. This chain's CDR3 is CASNNVEGTNEQFF. CDR3 nucleotide sequence: TGTGCCAGCAACAACGTGGAGGGGACCAATGAGCAGTTCTTC.

The chain employs TRBV7-3 and TRBJ2-3; TRBD2 matches at 14 bases. The V and J ends lost 5 bases and 6 bases, in that order; junction bases with no gene match: 7. This CDR3 has 16 residues. CDR1 is SGHTA, CDR2 FQGTGA, per germline. CDR3 nucleotides: TGTGCCAGCAGCGCCAGACTAGCGGGAGGGGCCGATACGCAGTATTTT. Its translation: CASSARLAGGADTQYF.

The J gene is TRBJ1-5, the V gene TRBV19; D remains ambiguous. Germline CDR1 and CDR2: LNHDA and SQIVND (reference sequence). The CDR3 sequence is 14 residues long. Trimming removed 6 bases from V and 2 bases from J, with 11 bases in between. The CDR3 protein is CASRSLNGNQPQHF. The CDR3 DNA sequence: TGTGCCAGTAGGTCCCTAAATGGCAATCAGCCCCAGCATTTT.

This chain links TRBV2 with TRBJ1-5; possible D gene TRBD1, 5 bases. The CDR3 length is 16 residues. V lost 5 bases, J lost 2 bases, and 16 bases lay in between. Germline V gene sequence: CDR1 SNHLY, CDR2 FYNNEI. CDR3 sequence reads: CASSSSRGGGNQPQHF. The DNA for the CDR3 is TGTGCCAGCAGTTCCTCGCGGGGCGGGGGCAATCAGCCCCAGCATTTT.

The chain is built from TRBV6-5 and TRBJ2-7; 7 nucleotides match TRBD1. CDR1 is MNHEY and CDR2 is SVGAGI in the germline V gene. V lost 6 bases and J lost 4; bases outside the gene matches: 12. CDR3 length: 15 amino acids. CDR3 amino acids: CASRSGRDRPYEQYF. The CDR3 nucleotides are TGTGCCAGCAGGTCGGGCCGGGACAGACCTTACGAGCAGTACTTC.

This clone showed up just a few times. The chain uses TRBV28 and TRBJ1-1; possibly TRBD1 for D (5 bases). V lost 6 bases and J 10 bases, leaving 21 bases between the germline ends. The germline V gene has CDR1 MDHEN and CDR2 SYDVKM. The CDR3 consists of 14 residues. CDR3 in amino acids: CASSEHRDPKGAFF. Here the CDR3 DNA reads TGTGCCAGCAGCGAACACCGGGACCCCAAAGGAGCTTTCTTT.

The J gene is TRBJ2-1, the V gene TRBV28; D may be TRBD1 or TRBD2 (5 bases each). Trimming left V 6 bases short and J 13 bases short, with 16 bases between. The CDR3 contains 12 residues. From germline, CDR1 is MDHEN and CDR2 SYDVKM. CDR3 region: CASRPWDRQQFF. The DNA for the CDR3 is TGTGCCAGCAGACCCTGGGACCGTCAACAGTTCTTC. The complete variable domain, with remaining parts taken from reference TRBV28 and TRBJ2-1, reads DVKVTQSSRYLVKRTGEKVFLECVQDMDHENMFWYRQDPGLGLRLIYFSYDVKMKEKGDIPEGYSVSREKKERFSLILESASTNQTSMYLCASRPWDRQQFFGPGTRLTVL.

CDR3 bases: TGTGCCAGCAGTTCCCCCGGGACCGTCGCCTACGAGCAGTACTTC. Protein product: CASSSPGTVAYEQYF. The gene calls are TRBV7-9 and TRBJ2-7, with D possibly called TRBD1 or TRBD2 (5 bases each). V was clipped by 6 bases and J by 2 bases, with 17 bases between them. CDR3 length: 15 amino acids. CDR1 SEHNR and CDR2 FQNEAQ come from the germline V gene (reference sequence).

This clone has a single count. CDR3 sequence: CASSLVGQGTYNEQFF. The CDR3 DNA reads as TGTGCCAGCAGCTTAGTGGGACAGGGAACTTACAATGAGCAGTTCTTC. This chain connects TRBV13 to TRBJ2-1; TRBD1 aligns across 9 bases. The CDR3 runs 16 residues. V was clipped by 1 base and J by 4 bases; unmatched bases: 5. The germline CDR1 and CDR2 sequences are PRHDT and FYEKMQ (reference sequence).

This chain joins TRBV9 and TRBJ2-1; no clear D. Trimming removed 0 bases from V and 10 bases from J, with 8 bases in between. The V gene's germline CDR1 is SGDLS and CDR2 YYNGEE. This CDR3 is 12 amino acids long. In nucleotides, the CDR3 is TGTGCCAGCAGCGTAGATCACTTAGAGCAGTTCTTC. Amino acids: CASSVDHLEQFF.

The chain recombines TRBV4-2 with TRBJ2-3; D is unresolved. The CDR3 is 16 residues long. The ends were cut back, 1 base at V and 0 bases at J, with 11 bases in the middle. CDR1 is LGHNA, CDR2 YNFKEQ, per germline. The CDR3 DNA is TGTGCCAGCAGCCAAGGCGTGGGAACTAGCACAGATACGCAGTATTTT. Its protein is CASSQGVGTSTDTQYF.

CDR3 region: CASSQVLAGPGNTIYF. DNA of the CDR3: TGTGCCAGCAGCCAAGTACTGGCAGGGCCGGGAAACACCATATATTTT. The rearrangement uses TRBV9 and TRBJ1-3, with D tentatively TRBD1 (5 bases). V was pared by 4 bases and J by 4 bases, with 18 bases between. The germline CDR1 and CDR2 sequences are SGDLS and YYNGEE. This CDR3 is built from 16 residues.

The chain employs TRBV7-9 and TRBJ2-1; no reliable D call. The CDR3 totals 15 residues. CDR1 SEHNR and CDR2 FQNEAQ come from the germline V gene (reference sequence). Trimming shortened V by 4 bases and J by 5 bases, and 15 bases separated the two germline ends. This chain's CDR3 is CASSSPSTADNEQFF. The CDR3 DNA reads as TGTGCCAGCAGCTCCCCGAGCACAGCAGACAATGAGCAGTTCTTC.

This clone was detected only once. The chain recombines TRBV27 with TRBJ2-2; a possible D gene is TRBD1 (5 bases). The germline gives CDR1 MNHEY, CDR2 SMNVEV (reference sequence). Trimming removed 3 bases from V and 1 base from J, with 9 bases in between. This CDR3 comprises 15 residues. For the CDR3, the DNA is TGTGCCAGCAGTTTTGCGACAGTGAACACCGGGGAGCTGTTTTTT. Encoded protein: CASSFATVNTGELFF.

The chain links TRBV4-2 to TRBJ1-2, with 7 positions matching TRBD1. V lost 0 bases to trimming and J lost 8 bases; unmatched junction nucleotides: 9. This CDR3 comprises 15 residues. Germline V CDR1 and CDR2: LGHNA, YNFKEQ. The CDR3 reads CASSQDGVGGWGYTF. CDR3 in DNA: TGTGCCAGCAGCCAAGATGGGGTAGGGGGCTGGGGCTACACCTTC.

This chain connects TRBV7-9 to TRBJ2-5; D is uncertain. The J call may not be correct, given that the DNA end is closer to TRBJ2-7. This CDR3 is built from 13 residues. Germline V lookup: CDR1 SEHNR, CDR2 FQNEAQ (reference sequence). The CDR3 here is CASSLVGNNEQYF. The CDR3, as DNA: TGTGCCAGCAGCTTAGTTGGCAATAACGAGCAGTACTTC.

The V gene is TRBV21-1, the J gene TRBJ2-5. TRBV21-1 is a known pseudogene. The CDR3 contains 14 residues. The CDR3 DNA is TGTGCCAGCAGCAAATTGAAGTGGGGGGAGACCCAGTACTTC. Its translation: CASSKLKWGETQYF.

The chain joins TRBV10-3 to TRBJ2-6, with 11 bases matching TRBD2. J lost 12 bases, V lost 6 bases, and 4 bases had no gene match. The CDR3 has 13 amino acids. Germline V gene data show CDR1 as ENHRY and CDR2 as SYGVKD. The CDR3, as DNA: TGTGCCATCAGCTTAGCGGGAGGGCCCGTCCTGACTTTC. Translation: CAISLAGGPVLTF.

Written as DNA, the CDR3 is TGTGCCAGCTCAGAGGGTTCTATCTCCGGGGAGCTGTTTTTT. This codes for CASSEGSISGELFF. This chain links TRBV18 with TRBJ2-2; D is perhaps TRBD2 (5 bases). Germline values: CDR1 KGHSH, CDR2 LQKENI. This CDR3 region has 14 residues. Trimming took 5 bases from V and 6 from J, leaving 13 bases between them.

The J gene is TRBJ1-3, the V gene TRBV7-2; tentatively, D is TRBD1 (5 bases). Trimming removed 5 bases from V and 4 bases from J, with 21 bases in between. CDR3 length: 17 residues. Per the germline V gene, CDR1 is SGHTA and CDR2 is FQGNSA. DNA for the CDR3: TGTGCCAGCAGCCCCACCGGGACCGCTGTGCGGGGAAACACCATATATTTT. Protein: CASSPTGTAVRGNTIYF.